The clone carrying this T cell receptor (beta chain) was found a few times. These data originate in a study of T-cell memory formation after mild COVID-19. Using its own MiXCR run on the 5' RACE reads, TCRdb lists one record per CDR3 protein. The sample contains hundreds of thousands of distinct CDR3 sequences, 15% to 20% of which appear only once. The sequenced sample consisted of PBMCs or a T cell subset sorted from them (not recorded which). The clonotype was recovered from a man younger than 30 who had mild COVID-19 (a few samples of this study predate the infection). Cell type and time point are not known.

In DNA, the CDR3 is TGCAGTGCTACGGAGGAGACACCCTACGAGCAGTACTTC. Protein: CSATEETPYEQYF. V gene TRBV20-1 combines with J gene TRBJ2-7, with D possibly TRBD2 on 5 matching bases. The V end was cut by 4 bases, the J end by 2 bases, with 12 bases between. This CDR3 has 13 amino acids. Per the germline V gene, CDR1 is DFQATT and CDR2 is SNEGSKA (reference sequence).